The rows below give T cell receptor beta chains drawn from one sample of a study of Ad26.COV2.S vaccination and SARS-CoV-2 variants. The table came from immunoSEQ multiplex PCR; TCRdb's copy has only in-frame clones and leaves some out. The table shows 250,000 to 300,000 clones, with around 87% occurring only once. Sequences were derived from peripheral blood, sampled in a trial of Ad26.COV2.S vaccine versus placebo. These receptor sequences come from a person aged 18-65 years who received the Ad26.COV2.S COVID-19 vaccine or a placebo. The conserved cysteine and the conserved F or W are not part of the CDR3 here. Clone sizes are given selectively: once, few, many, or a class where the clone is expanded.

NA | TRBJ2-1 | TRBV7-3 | ASSFSGGPMEQF
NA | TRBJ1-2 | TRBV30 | AKIARDREPGSGYT
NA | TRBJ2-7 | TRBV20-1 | SARDTYEQY
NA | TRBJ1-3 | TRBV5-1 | ASSLSGQSSGNTIY
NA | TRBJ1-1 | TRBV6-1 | ASSEWLTRGNTEAF
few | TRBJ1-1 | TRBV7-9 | ASSLQGYEAF
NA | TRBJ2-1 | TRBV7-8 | ASSLGGERGRF
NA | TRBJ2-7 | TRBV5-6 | ASSDGYEQY
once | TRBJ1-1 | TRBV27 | ASSLSDVNTEAF
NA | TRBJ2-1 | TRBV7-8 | ASSQADEQF
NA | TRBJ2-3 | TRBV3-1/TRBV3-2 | ASSQGGIRDPFTDTQY
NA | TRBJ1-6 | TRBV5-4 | ASSLRGSSYNSPLH
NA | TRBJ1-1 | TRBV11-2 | ASSPPGGTEAF
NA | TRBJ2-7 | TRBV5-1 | ASSLDITYEQY
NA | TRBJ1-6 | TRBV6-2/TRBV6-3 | ASSYTNSYNSPLH
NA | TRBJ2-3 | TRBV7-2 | ASLAGGGDTQY
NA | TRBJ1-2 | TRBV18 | ASSSGQGYGYT
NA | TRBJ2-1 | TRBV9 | ASSVGLAGYNEQF
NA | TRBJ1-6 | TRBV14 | ASSQVLGLGGGQVNNSPLH
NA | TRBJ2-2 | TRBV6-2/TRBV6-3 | ASSPSGRGRNTGELF
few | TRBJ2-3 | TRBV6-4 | ASSKSSGGTDTQY
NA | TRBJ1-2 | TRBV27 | ASRPGTGSFYGYT